The T cell receptor (beta chain) described here comes from a study of cytomegalovirus exposure and HLA in healthy donors. Study results and caveats: Further analysis was carried out later, and it showed several of the most significant clusters appearing linked to common viral pathogens. A missense variant in DCLRE1C was later tied to TCR beta V- and J-gene trimming. According to reports, the classifier identified cytomegalovirus status with high specificity and sensitivity.

A note on this clone: What it binds is not known.

This CDR3 region has 15 residues. Trimming left V 1 base short and J 5 bases short, with 14 bases between. The V gene's germline CDR1 is LGHNA and CDR2 YSLEER. In the PCR, 60 Vbeta and 13 Jbeta primers were used. Authors' methods: A follow-up analysis tallied tens of millions of unique TCR beta chains, roughly 9.9 million shared. Clones were sequenced by immunoSEQ multiplex PCR, and TCRdb holds only the in-frame ones, with some missing. The V and J calls and clone size are taken from that table; D and trimming were inferred from the DNA. The sample lists about 160,000 clones, more than 70% seen once, with about 6.3% in the top ten.

This sequence originates from a male donor in good health and CMV-seropositive. The source material was PBMCs. The rearrangement joins TRBV4-3 to TRBJ2-5; no reliable D call. Here the CDR3 DNA reads TGCGCCAGCAGCCAAGTGTTACACGCCGGGGAGACCCAGTACTTC. Encoded protein: CASSQVLHAGETQYF.